This T cell receptor beta chain was found in a study of blood T cell repertoires in COVID-19. The sample holds one count of this clone. With 5 bases clipped from V and 10 bases from J, the junction kept 12 bases outside the gene matches. Germline V gene sequence: CDR1 KGHSH, CDR2 LQKENI. The length of the CDR3 is 15 residues. Authors' processing steps: Nucleated cell number was recorded as an estimate derived from reference gene primer amplification. Generated by immunoSEQ multiplex PCR, the TCRdb table keeps only in-frame clones and is missing some. D and trimming were read from the DNA, whereas the V and J calls and clone size are those reported in that table. The sample lists approximately 300,000 clones; approximately 86% were seen once.

This sequence originates from a man between 18 and 29 years old with active or convalescent COVID-19. V usage is TRBV18 and J usage is TRBJ2-1; 9 positions agree with TRBD1. Sequenced material: peripheral blood. The CDR3 bases are TGTGCCAGCTCATCGGGACAGGGCGGGTTAGGGGAGCAGTTCTTC. Translating it yields CASSSGQGGLGEQFF.